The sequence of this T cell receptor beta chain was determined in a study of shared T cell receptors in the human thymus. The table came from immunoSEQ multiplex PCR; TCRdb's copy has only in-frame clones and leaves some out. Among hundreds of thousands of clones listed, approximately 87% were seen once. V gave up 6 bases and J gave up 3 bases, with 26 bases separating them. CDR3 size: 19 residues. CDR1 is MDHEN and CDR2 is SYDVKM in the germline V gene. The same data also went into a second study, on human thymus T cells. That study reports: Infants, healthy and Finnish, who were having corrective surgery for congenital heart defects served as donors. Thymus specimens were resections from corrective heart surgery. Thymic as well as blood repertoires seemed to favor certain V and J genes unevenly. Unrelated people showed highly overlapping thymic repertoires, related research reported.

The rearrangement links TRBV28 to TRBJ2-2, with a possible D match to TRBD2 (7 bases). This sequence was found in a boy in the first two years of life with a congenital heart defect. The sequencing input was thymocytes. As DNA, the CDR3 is TGTGCCAGCAGGGATTCGGGGGCCCGGACTGGGGGGGACACCGGGGAGCTGTTTTTT. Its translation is CASRDSGARTGGDTGELFF.